Below, 27 T cell receptor beta chains from the same sample are listed, as sequenced in a study of CD8 T cells in Susac syndrome. Reverse transcription of about 0.5 to 1 ug RNA was carried out with random hexamers. TCRdb re-derived calls from the immunoSEQ multiplex PCR reads in MiXCR, one entry per CDR3 protein. The sample includes about 430,000 distinct CDR3 sequences, around 83% of them seen just once. The sequenced material came from CD8+ T cells from PBMCs. The receptors here all came from a human donor with multiple sclerosis.

The chain uses TRBV27 and TRBJ1-2, with D tentatively TRBD1 (5 bases). The germline V and J ends were trimmed by 3 bases and 6 bases, with 11 bases remaining between them. CDR3 length: 13 residues. Germline loops: CDR1 MNHEY, CDR2 SMNVEV (reference sequence). The CDR3 protein is CASSFGAGNGYTF. The CDR3 DNA sequence: TGTGCCAGCAGTTTTGGGGCAGGGAATGGCTACACCTTC.

This sequence joins TRBV18 and TRBJ1-2; weak D call: TRBD1 (6 bases). This CDR3 region has 14 residues. The V gene lost 4 bases and the J gene lost 6 bases, with 15 bases spanning the gap. Germline CDR1 KGHSH, CDR2 LQKENI. CDR3 loop: CASSLTTPGDGYTF. In DNA form, the CDR3 reads TGTGCCAGCTCACTAACTACTCCAGGGGATGGCTACACCTTC.

The V gene is TRBV11-2, the J gene TRBJ1-3; D is ambiguous. Trimming shortened V by 1 base and J by 0 bases, and 7 bases separated the two germline ends. The CDR3 length is 15 residues. Germline assignment: CDR1 SGHAT and CDR2 FQNNGV. The DNA for the CDR3 is TGTGCCAGCAGCTTAGTCGTAGTCTCTGGAAACACCATATATTTT. Encoded protein: CASSLVVVSGNTIYF.

The CDR3 coding sequence is TGTGCCAGCAGCTTGGATTCATTGGCATTCACGTTCTTC. Translation gives CASSLDSLAFTFF. J is TRBJ2-1 and V is TRBV5-6; D remains unclear. The CDR3 totals 13 residues. V was pared by 0 bases and J by 15 bases, with 16 bases between. The germline CDR1 and CDR2 sequences are SGHDT and YYEEEE.

The V gene is TRBV20-1, the J gene TRBJ1-2, with 7 bases identical to TRBD1. This CDR3 is 16 amino acids long. V shed 3 bases and J 3 bases; nucleotides not matched to a gene: 13. CDR1 is DFQATT and CDR2 is SNEGSKA in the germline V gene (reference sequence). The CDR3 DNA follows: TGCAGTGCTAGTGTATCCGGGACAGTCGTTGACTATGGCTACACCTTC. Its protein product is CSASVSGTVVDYGYTF.

This clonotype has only one observation. This rearrangement joins TRBV28 to TRBJ2-7; 9 positions match TRBD2. Looked up from germline, CDR1 is MDHEN and CDR2 is SYDVKM. The CDR3 is 18 amino acids. Trimming removed 5 bases from V and 1 base from J; junction bases left unmatched: 15. The CDR3 spells CASSPPRAGGLKSYEQYF. CDR3 bases: TGTGCCAGCAGTCCCCCCCGAGCGGGGGGACTAAAATCCTACGAGCAGTACTTC.

The rearrangement joins TRBV6-4 to TRBJ2-6; the match to TRBD1 covers 9 bases. Germline V gene lookup returns CDR1 MRHNA and CDR2 SNTAGT. The CDR3 spans 18 residues. Trimming removed 10 bases from V and 2 bases from J; junction bases left unmatched: 15. The CDR3 loop reads CAIHGDRATGTGANVLTF. CDR3 DNA sequence: TGTGCCATCCATGGGGACAGGGCTACGGGGACTGGGGCCAACGTCCTGACTTTC.

V gene TRBV14 combines with J gene TRBJ2-5, with TRBD2 matching over 8 bases. The CDR3 length is 16 residues. Germline CDR1 is SGHDN and CDR2 is FVKESK. With 3 bases clipped from V and 4 bases from J, the junction kept 10 bases outside the gene matches. Here the CDR3 reads CASSHRGTSLGETQYF. Here the CDR3 DNA reads TGTGCCAGCAGCCACCGCGGGACTAGTTTAGGAGAGACCCAGTACTTC.

V gene TRBV29-1 combines with J gene TRBJ2-7, with a weak D call TRBD1 (6 bases). The CDR3 is 15 amino acids. CDR1 and CDR2 from the germline V gene are SQVTM and ANQGSEA. V lost 6 bases, J lost 7 bases, and 25 bases lay in between. CDR3 sequence reads: CSVQQPGHISGEQYF. The CDR3 coding sequence is TGCAGCGTACAACAACCGGGACACATTTCAGGGGAGCAGTACTTC.

The rearrangement links TRBV12-5 to TRBJ1-6; D gene uncertain. The CDR3 extends over 13 amino acids. Germline V gene lookup returns CDR1 LGHNT and CDR2 FRNRAP. The ends were cut back, 0 bases at V and 7 bases at J, with 4 bases in the middle. The CDR3 sequence: CASGLVRNSPLHF. CDR3 coding DNA: TGTGCTAGTGGTTTGGTGAGAAATTCACCCCTCCACTTT.

This clonotype was picked up a small number of times. The chain combines TRBV27 with TRBJ2-7; TRBD2 agrees at 7 bases. The CDR3 consists of 14 residues. V dropped 4 bases and J dropped 4; count of bases not matched to a gene: 7. In germline, CDR1 is MNHEY, CDR2 SMNVEV (reference sequence). The CDR3 region is CASSSQGGDYEQYF. CDR3 in DNA: TGTGCCAGCAGTTCCCAGGGAGGGGATTACGAGCAGTACTTC.

The chain is built from TRBV4-1 and TRBJ1-1; TRBD1 might be the D (5 bases). Germline CDR1 reads MGHRA; CDR2 reads YSYEKL. Trimming took 0 bases from V and 3 from J, leaving 8 bases between them. The CDR3 is 14 residues long. The CDR3 protein is CASSQELGDTEAFF. CDR3 coding DNA: TGCGCCAGCAGCCAAGAGTTGGGGGACACTGAAGCTTTCTTT.

The V and J genes are TRBV27 and TRBJ1-6, with TRBD1 identical over 8 bases. Looked up from germline, CDR1 is MNHEY and CDR2 is SMNVEV (reference sequence). V was pared by 3 bases and J by 8 bases, with 3 bases of the junction left unmatched. CDR3 length: 14 amino acids. CDR3 in DNA: TGTGCCAGCAGTTTGGGGACAGGACATTCACCCCTCCACTTT. This translates into CASSLGTGHSPLHF.

The chain carries TRBV2 and TRBJ2-5, with unresolved D. The CDR3 extends over 10 amino acids. V was cut by 7 bases and J by 4 bases, with 4 bases left in between. The germline CDR1 and CDR2 sequences are SNHLY and FYNNEI. CDR3: CASTLETQYF. The CDR3 DNA follows: TGTGCCAGCACCTTAGAGACCCAGTACTTC.

This clonotype was seen more than once but under ten times. Here the CDR3 reads CASSYSPGAPYEQYF. The DNA for the CDR3 is TGTGCCAGCAGTTACTCGCCAGGGGCCCCCTACGAGCAGTACTTC. J is TRBJ2-7 and V is TRBV6-5; a possible D gene is TRBD1 (6 bases). This CDR3 has 15 residues. V shed 0 bases and J shed 2 bases, with 11 bases lying between them. Germline CDR1 is MNHEY and CDR2 is SVGAGI.

J is TRBJ2-7 and V is TRBV27; 8 bases align to TRBD1. The V gene's germline CDR1 is MNHEY and CDR2 SMNVEV (reference sequence). V shed 5 bases, J shed 3 bases, and the junction held 9 bases outside the gene matches. The CDR3 sequence is 15 residues long. CDR3 DNA sequence: TGTGCCAGCAGTCGGACAGGGTTCTTTGACTACGAGCAGTACTTC. Protein: CASSRTGFFDYEQYF.

Only a few counts were recorded for this clonotype. The V gene is TRBV30, the J gene TRBJ2-7, with TRBD1 matching over 7 bases. The CDR3 has 15 amino acids. Trimming cost V 3 bases and J 0 bases; bases outside gene matches: 8. Per the germline V gene, CDR1 is GTSNPN and CDR2 is SVGIG (reference sequence). CDR3: CAWSRQGWGSYEQYF. The CDR3 DNA sequence: TGTGCCTGGAGCAGACAGGGCTGGGGCTCCTACGAGCAGTACTTC.

The genes are TRBV11-2 and TRBJ1-1; 9 nucleotides match TRBD1. The V gene's germline CDR1 is SGHAT and CDR2 FQNNGV. There are 16 residues in the CDR3. With 3 bases clipped from V and 3 bases from J, the junction kept 8 bases outside the gene matches. The CDR3 reads CASSFRDREVDTEAFF. In DNA, the CDR3 is TGTGCCAGCAGCTTTAGGGACAGGGAGGTGGACACTGAAGCTTTCTTT.

This sequence joins TRBV28 and TRBJ2-3; the D is unclear. V shed 5 bases and J shed 2 bases, with 14 bases lying between them. Germline CDR1 MDHEN, CDR2 SYDVKM. CDR3 length: 15 amino acids. The CDR3 coding sequence is TGTGCCAGCAGTCCCCTCACTTACCCCACAGATACGCAGTATTTT. It is translated as CASSPLTYPTDTQYF.

The table lists this clonotype with a count of one. The chain recombines TRBV15 with TRBJ2-6; 7 bases are a match to TRBD1. Trimming took 3 bases from V and 0 from J; bases not matched to a gene: 8. CDR1 and CDR2 from the germline V gene are LNHNV and YYDKDF (reference sequence). The CDR3 sequence is 18 residues long. The CDR3 nucleotides are TGTGCCACCAGCAGTCACCCAGGGGGTTCCTCTGGGGCCAACGTCCTGACTTTC. Translating it yields CATSSHPGGSSGANVLTF.

The chain recombines TRBV6-1 with TRBJ2-7, with 7 bases lining up with TRBD2. The germline V gene encodes CDR1 MNHNS and CDR2 SASEGT. Losses at the gene ends were 8 bases for V and 4 bases for J; bases not matched to a gene: 11. The CDR3 runs 14 residues. The CDR3 DNA reads TGTGCCAGCCTGGGTAACGGCGGGAGTTACGAGCAGTACTTC. It yields the protein CASLGNGGSYEQYF.

In its sample, this clonotype was seen a few times. A junction boundary mismatches the germline segment, possibly from a read error. The chain recombines TRBV4-1 with TRBJ2-3; D not resolved. The CDR3 length is 13 residues. CDR1 is MGHRA, CDR2 YSYEKL, per germline. The CDR3 sequence: CASSQGVTDTQYF. The CDR3 DNA reads TGTGCCAGCAGCCAAGGTGTCACAGATACGCAGTATTTT.

V is TRBV11-1 and J is TRBJ1-5; the D gene is possibly TRBD1 (6 bases). Germline V gene data show CDR1 as SGHAT and CDR2 as FQDESV (reference sequence). The CDR3 spans 20 residues. Trimming cost V 1 base and J 0 bases, with 22 bases left between them. For the CDR3, the DNA is TGTGCCAGCAGCTTAGGACCTGACGTACGGGGGCCTTATAGCAATCAGCCCCAGCATTTT. It encodes CASSLGPDVRGPYSNQPQHF.

The chain combines TRBV19 with TRBJ1-5; possibly TRBD1 for D (6 bases). The ends were cut back, 7 bases at V and 6 bases at J, with 13 bases in the middle. The V gene's germline CDR1 is LNHDA and CDR2 SQIVND (reference sequence). The CDR3 consists of 13 residues. The CDR3 sequence is CASNARGPQPQHF. Here the CDR3 DNA reads TGTGCCAGTAACGCCAGGGGCCCTCAGCCCCAGCATTTT.

The genes are TRBV5-1 and TRBJ2-2; D remains unclear. The CDR3 loop spans 14 amino acids. V was clipped by 0 bases and J by 7 bases, with 10 bases between them. Looked up from germline, CDR1 is SGHRS and CDR2 is YFSETQ. The CDR3 region is CASSLEQFDGELFF. DNA of the CDR3: TGCGCCAGCAGCTTGGAGCAGTTCGACGGGGAGCTGTTTTTT.

The rearrangement joins TRBV30 to TRBJ2-7, with D possibly matching TRBD1 (5 bases). Per the germline V gene, CDR1 is GTSNPN and CDR2 is SVGIG (reference sequence). Trimming pared 3 bases from V and 2 bases from J, leaving 11 bases between. The CDR3 covers 13 residues. The CDR3 DNA is TGTGCCTGGAGGTCGGGCAGGGCCTACGAGCAGTACTTC. It yields the protein CAWRSGRAYEQYF.

This rearrangement joins TRBV19 to TRBJ1-5; D is ambiguous. Looked up from germline, CDR1 is LNHDA and CDR2 is SQIVND (reference sequence). V lost 0 bases and J lost 0, with 15 bases in between. The CDR3 length is 18 residues. The CDR3 bases are TGTGCCAGTAGTATAGATCCCGACCTACACCCTAGCAATCAGCCCCAGCATTTT. Its translation is CASSIDPDLHPSNQPQHF.